The 30 T cell receptor beta chains below come from one sample, sequenced in a study of blood T cell repertoires in COVID-19. Sequenced by immunoSEQ multiplex PCR; TCRdb stores in-frame clones only, minus some. The top ten clones hold about 17% of a sample with fewer than 120,000 clones, 82% of them seen once. The specimen was peripheral blood. These receptors all come from a woman aged 60-70 years with acute or convalescent COVID-19.

This clone was seen a handful of times. The chain uses TRBV4-2 and TRBJ1-2; 9 positions match TRBD1. The CDR3 is 16 amino acids. V was pared by 0 bases and J by 8 bases, with 10 bases of the junction left unmatched. From germline, CDR1 is LGHNA and CDR2 YNFKEQ. CDR3 loop: CASSQEGVGQGVGYTF. CDR3 DNA sequence: TGTGCCAGCAGCCAAGAAGGTGTGGGACAGGGTGTCGGCTACACCTTC.

This chain joins TRBV5-4 and TRBJ2-5; TRBD2 matches 7 bases. This CDR3 has 14 amino acids. V lost 4 bases, J lost 3 bases, and 6 bases stayed unmatched. Germline-derived CDR1 and CDR2 are SGHNT and YYREEE (reference sequence). CDR3 in DNA: TGTGCCAGCAGCGCAGCGGGGCATAAAGAGACCCAGTACTTC. It specifies CASSAAGHKETQYF.

The V and J genes are TRBV4-3 and TRBJ2-2; D might be TRBD2 (5 bases). CDR3 length equals 15 residues. Germline V gene lookup returns CDR1 LGHNA and CDR2 YSLEER. The germline V and J ends were trimmed by 3 bases and 4 bases, with 12 bases remaining between them. CDR3 residues: CASSHSQAGTGELFF. The CDR3 DNA reads as TGCGCCAGCAGCCATAGCCAGGCGGGCACCGGGGAGCTGTTTTTT.

The CDR3 spells CASSLGRGGLSEQFF. The DNA of the CDR3 is TGTGCCAGCAGCTTGGGGCGGGGGGGCCTGAGTGAGCAGTTCTTC. J is TRBJ2-1 and V is TRBV11-3; 9 bases agree with TRBD2. CDR1 SGHNT and CDR2 YENEEA come from the germline V gene. The CDR3 has 15 amino acids. The trim removed 3 bases at V and 9 bases at J, leaving 9 bases unmatched.

This chain connects TRBV5-1 to TRBJ2-5; the match to TRBD2 covers 11 bases. The CDR3 contains 14 residues. Per germline, CDR1 SGHRS and CDR2 YFSETQ. V was pared by 3 bases and J by 5 bases, with 3 bases of the junction left unmatched. The CDR3 DNA is TGCGCCAGCAGCTCCGGGACTAGCGGTGAGACCCAGTACTTC. Its translation: CASSSGTSGETQYF.

V usage is TRBV28 and J usage is TRBJ2-2, with TRBD2 identical over 12 bases. After removal of 5 bases from V and 5 bases from J, the junction contained 9 bases not matched to a gene. The germline V gene has CDR1 MDHEN and CDR2 SYDVKM. This CDR3 comprises 17 residues. This CDR3 reads CASSLGLAGSQTGELFF. CDR3 DNA sequence: TGTGCCAGCAGTCTTGGACTAGCGGGGAGTCAGACCGGGGAGCTGTTTTTT.

The chain joins TRBV3-1 (or the pseudogene TRBV3-2) to TRBJ2-7; TRBD1 or TRBD2 may be the D gene (7 bases each). CDR3 length: 14 amino acids. CDR1 LGHDT and CDR2 YNNKEL come from the germline V gene (reference sequence). The V gene lost 7 bases and the J gene lost 2 bases, with 15 bases spanning the gap. CDR3: CASTQGGAPYEQYF. In DNA form, the CDR3 reads TGTGCCAGCACCCAGGGGGGGGCCCCCTACGAGCAGTACTTC.

This chain uses TRBV19 with TRBJ1-2, with D maybe TRBD1 (6 bases). Trimming shortened V by 7 bases and J by 4 bases, and 22 bases separated the two germline ends. CDR3 size: 16 residues. From germline, CDR1 is LNHDA and CDR2 SQIVND (reference sequence). CDR3 sequence reads: CASIDLQGQGAYGYTF. Here the CDR3 DNA reads TGTGCCAGTATTGACCTTCAGGGGCAGGGAGCCTATGGCTACACCTTC.

The V call is TRBV11-3, the J call TRBJ2-7; TRBD1 aligns across 8 bases. The CDR3 loop spans 16 amino acids. CDR1 SGHNT and CDR2 YENEEA come from the germline V gene. Trimming took 5 bases from V and 3 from J; bases not matched to a gene: 12. CDR3 in DNA: TGTGCCAGCAGCGCCGGACAGGGTTTCTCCATCTACGAGCAGTACTTC. Protein: CASSAGQGFSIYEQYF.

The chain uses TRBV5-6 and TRBJ1-5, with TRBD1 matching 7 bases. CDR1 and CDR2 (germline): SGHDT, YYEEEE. CDR3 length equals 17 residues. The junction had 11 bases not matched to a gene; V was cut back by 1 base and J by 4 bases. CDR3 residues: CASSLYGGQTQNQPQHF. The CDR3 coding sequence is TGTGCCAGCAGCTTGTACGGGGGACAGACCCAAAATCAGCCCCAGCATTTT. Variable domain in full (rest from reference TRBV5-6 and TRBJ1-5): DAGVTQSPTHLIKTRGQQVTLRCSPKSGHDTVSWYQQALGQGPQFIFQYYEEEERQRGNFPDRFSGHQFPNYSSELNVNALLLGDSALYLCASSLYGGQTQNQPQHFGDGTRLSIL.

The rearrangement links TRBV30 to TRBJ1-6, with D possibly TRBD1 on 5 matching bases. V lost 0 bases to trimming and J lost 7 bases, with 10 bases between them. Germline V lookup: CDR1 GTSNPN, CDR2 SVGIG (reference sequence). CDR3 size: 14 residues. CDR3 protein: CAWSVGQANSPLHF. CDR3 DNA: TGTGCCTGGAGTGTAGGACAAGCAAATTCACCCCTCCACTTT.

The gene calls are TRBV6-5 and TRBJ1-1; 8 bases are a match to TRBD1. CDR1 is MNHEY, CDR2 SVGAGI, per germline. CDR3 length equals 13 residues. V shed 5 bases and J 6 bases; nucleotides not matched to a gene: 5. CDR3 amino acids: CASSTTTGAEAFF. Here the CDR3 DNA reads TGTGCCAGCAGTACAACGACAGGGGCTGAAGCTTTCTTT.

Turning to this clone: One junction end does not reproduce the germline sequence, and a read error may be involved. The genes are TRBV7-9 and TRBJ1-1; TRBD1 aligns across 7 bases. CDR3 length: 14 residues. The germline CDR1 and CDR2 sequences are SEHNR and FQNEAQ (reference sequence). CDR3 loop: CASSKTGVKTEAFF. CDR3 nucleotide sequence: TGTGCCAGCAGCAAAACAGGGGTGAAGACTGAAGCTTTCTTT.

This chain uses TRBV5-6 with TRBJ1-4; 9 positions match TRBD1. Germline V gene sequence: CDR1 SGHDT, CDR2 YYEEEE. This CDR3 comprises 14 residues. Trimming removed 3 bases from V and 8 bases from J; junction bases left unmatched: 5. The DNA for the CDR3 is TGTGCCAGCAGCTCCGGGACAGGGATAGAAAAACTGTTTTTT. Amino acids: CASSSGTGIEKLFF.

The CDR3 sequence: CASSPREDRGQVETQYF. In DNA, the CDR3 is TGTGCCAGCAGTCCGAGGGAGGACAGGGGGCAGGTGGAGACCCAGTACTTC. The chain employs TRBV6-6 and TRBJ2-5, with 11 bases fitting TRBD1. V lost 5 bases, J lost 5 bases, and 13 bases stayed unmatched. The CDR3 is 17 amino acids. Germline lookup yields CDR1 MNHNY and CDR2 SVGAGI (reference sequence).

The CDR3 loop is CASSDPAGGSRNEQFF. The CDR3 DNA follows: TGTGCCAGCAGTGACCCAGCGGGGGGCTCTCGCAATGAGCAGTTCTTC. This rearrangement joins TRBV6-1 to TRBJ2-1, with 9 nucleotides matching TRBD2. The J segment lost 6 bases and the V segment lost 3 bases, leaving 9 bases of the junction unmatched. This CDR3 contains 16 residues. Per germline, CDR1 MNHNS and CDR2 SASEGT.

The chain links TRBV18 to TRBJ1-1, with 9 bases fitting TRBD1. The germline gives CDR1 KGHSH, CDR2 LQKENI. This CDR3 has 15 residues. With 3 bases clipped from V and 3 bases from J, the junction kept 5 bases outside the gene matches. The CDR3 DNA is TGTGCCAGCTCACCTCTTAGGACAGGGGACACTGAAGCTTTCTTT. It specifies CASSPLRTGDTEAFF. Together with reference TRBV18 and TRBJ1-1, the CDR3 gives the full variable domain: NAGVMQNPRHLVRRRGQEARLRCSPMKGHSHVYWYRQLPEEGLKFMVYLQKENIIDESGMPKERFSAEFPKEGPSILRIQQVVRGDSAAYFCASSPLRTGDTEAFFGQGTRLTVV.

V and J are TRBV7-6 and TRBJ1-1; no firm D call. The CDR3 is 14 residues long. The germline V gene encodes CDR1 SGHVS and CDR2 FNYEAQ. With 3 bases removed from V and 3 bases from J, the gap between germline ends came to 11 bases. The CDR3 DNA sequence: TGTGCCAGCAGCTTCGGGAGTTGGGACACTGAAGCTTTCTTT. Translation: CASSFGSWDTEAFF.

V is TRBV6-6 and J is TRBJ1-5; maybe TRBD1 (6 bases). The V end was cut by 5 bases, the J end by 2 bases, with 19 bases between. CDR3 length: 17 residues. The V gene's germline CDR1 is MNHNY and CDR2 SVGAGI (reference sequence). This chain's CDR3 is CASSPVQQGRGNQPQHF. The CDR3 bases are TGTGCCAGCAGTCCGGTCCAACAGGGCCGTGGCAATCAGCCCCAGCATTTT.

This CDR3 is CASSGPGTEAFF. CDR3 nucleotides: TGTGCCAGCTCAGGTCCAGGGACTGAAGCTTTCTTT. This sequence joins TRBV6-5 and TRBJ1-1; tentatively, D is TRBD1 (5 bases). The CDR3 has 12 residues. V lost 8 bases and J lost 5, with 12 bases in between. Looked up from germline, CDR1 is MNHEY and CDR2 is SVGAGI.

This CDR3 is CASSFGGPWAFF. As DNA, the CDR3 is TGTGCCAGCAGTTTCGGGGGTCCTTGGGCTTTCTTT. This chain connects TRBV12-3 or TRBV12-4 to TRBJ1-1; tentatively, D is TRBD1 (5 bases). V lost 3 bases to trimming and J lost 11 bases, with 13 bases between them. This CDR3 spans 12 amino acids.

This chain links TRBV5-6 with TRBJ2-1, with 14 nucleotides matching TRBD2. V lost 1 base and J lost 8; bases outside the gene matches: 8. CDR1 is SGHDT, CDR2 YYEEEE, per germline. This CDR3 contains 17 residues. In DNA form, the CDR3 reads TGTGCCAGCAGCTTGCGACTAGCGGGGGGGAAGGAAGATGAGCAGTTCTTC. It codes for CASSLRLAGGKEDEQFF.

This clone came up once. The genes are TRBV9 and TRBJ2-1; 7 positions match TRBD1. The CDR3 is 19 residues long. Germline-derived CDR1 and CDR2 are SGDLS and YYNGEE. Trimming cost V 0 bases and J 6 bases; bases outside gene matches: 18. The CDR3 loop reads CASSVATSDRVDLFNEQFF. CDR3 nucleotides: TGTGCCAGCAGCGTAGCGACTTCCGACAGGGTTGATTTGTTCAATGAGCAGTTCTTC. Variable domain in full (rest from reference TRBV9 and TRBJ2-1): DSGVTQTPKHLITATGQRVTLRCSPRSGDLSVYWYQQSLDQGLQFLIQYYNGEERAKGNILERFSAQQFPDLHSELNLSSLELGDSALYFCASSVATSDRVDLFNEQFFGPGTRLTVL.

The genes are TRBV3-1 (or the pseudogene TRBV3-2) and TRBJ2-7; 9 positions agree with TRBD1. V shed 3 bases, J shed 3 bases, and the junction held 3 bases outside the gene matches. CDR3 length equals 14 residues. CDR1 LGHDT and CDR2 YNNKEL come from the germline V gene (reference sequence). The CDR3 DNA follows: TGTGCCAGCAGCCAGGGGACAGGGCGCTACGAGCAGTACTTC. It specifies CASSQGTGRYEQYF.

The chain is built from TRBV4-3 and TRBJ2-7; D is unclear. The CDR3 totals 12 residues. Germline assignment: CDR1 LGHNA and CDR2 YSLEER. V was clipped by 0 bases and J by 5 bases, with 5 bases between them. CDR3 sequence: CASSQDRNEQYF. CDR3 sequence (DNA): TGCGCCAGCAGCCAAGACAGGAACGAGCAGTACTTC.

The rearrangement links TRBV18 to TRBJ2-7; D unresolved. Trimming took 2 bases from V and 2 from J, leaving 7 bases between them. This CDR3 contains 13 residues. Germline values: CDR1 KGHSH, CDR2 LQKENI. The chain's CDR3 is CASSPGEAYEQYF. The DNA of the CDR3 is TGTGCCAGCTCACCAGGCGAGGCCTACGAGCAGTACTTC. The full variable domain, with the rest looked up from reference TRBV18 and TRBJ2-7, is NAGVMQNPRHLVRRRGQEARLRCSPMKGHSHVYWYRQLPEEGLKFMVYLQKENIIDESGMPKERFSAEFPKEGPSILRIQQVVRGDSAAYFCASSPGEAYEQYFGPGTRLTVT.

CDR3 DNA sequence: TGTGCCACCAGCACTACAACTAATGAAAAACTGTTTTTT. Protein product: CATSTTTNEKLFF. The chain carries TRBV15 and TRBJ1-4; D is undetermined. The length of the CDR3 is 13 residues. The V gene's germline CDR1 is LNHNV and CDR2 YYDKDF (reference sequence). Trimming took off 4 bases at V and 0 bases at J, with 3 bases between the two ends.

The chain carries TRBV29-1 and TRBJ1-1; TRBD1 is a possible D gene (5 bases). Germline V lookup: CDR1 SQVTM, CDR2 ANQGSEA. V was pared by 4 bases and J by 7 bases, with 7 bases between. The CDR3 covers 10 residues. The CDR3 region is CSVATGEAFF. The CDR3 DNA follows: TGCAGCGTTGCTACAGGTGAAGCTTTCTTT.

The chain carries TRBV2 and TRBJ2-3; D unresolved. Trimming left V 5 bases short and J 4 bases short, with 7 bases between. The germline V gene has CDR1 SNHLY and CDR2 FYNNEI. The CDR3 extends over 12 amino acids. The DNA of the CDR3 is TGTGCCAGCAGTCAAACTTCAGATACGCAGTATTTT. It specifies CASSQTSDTQYF.

The rearrangement uses TRBV6-1 and TRBJ1-1, with D maybe TRBD1 (5 bases). The CDR3 covers 13 residues. With 2 bases removed from V and 10 bases from J, the gap between germline ends came to 14 bases. Germline CDR1 and CDR2: MNHNS and SASEGT. Written as DNA, the CDR3 is TGTGCCAGCAGTGAATGGAGTCAGGGAGGAGCTTTCTTT. Protein sequence: CASSEWSQGGAFF.